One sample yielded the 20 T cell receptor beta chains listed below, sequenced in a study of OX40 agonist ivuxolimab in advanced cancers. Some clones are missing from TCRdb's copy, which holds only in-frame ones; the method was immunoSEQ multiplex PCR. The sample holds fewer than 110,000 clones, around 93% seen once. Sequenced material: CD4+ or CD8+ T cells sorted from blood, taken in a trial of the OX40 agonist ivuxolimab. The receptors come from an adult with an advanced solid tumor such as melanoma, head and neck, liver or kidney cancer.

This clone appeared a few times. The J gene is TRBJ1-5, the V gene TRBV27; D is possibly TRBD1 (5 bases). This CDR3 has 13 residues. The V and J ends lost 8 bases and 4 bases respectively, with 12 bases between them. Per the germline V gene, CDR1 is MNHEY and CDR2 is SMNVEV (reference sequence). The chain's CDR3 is CASGPTANQPQHF. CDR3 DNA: TGTGCCAGCGGCCCGACAGCTAATCAGCCCCAGCATTTT.

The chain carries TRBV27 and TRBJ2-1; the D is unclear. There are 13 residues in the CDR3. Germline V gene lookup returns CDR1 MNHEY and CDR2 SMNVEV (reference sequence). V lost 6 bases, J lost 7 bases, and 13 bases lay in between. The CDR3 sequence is CASSLPSGNEQFF. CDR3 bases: TGTGCCAGCAGCCTCCCCTCGGGTAATGAGCAGTTCTTC.

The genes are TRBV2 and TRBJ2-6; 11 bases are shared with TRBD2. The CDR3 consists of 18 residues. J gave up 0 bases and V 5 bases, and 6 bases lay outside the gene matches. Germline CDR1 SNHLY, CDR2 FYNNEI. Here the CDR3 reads CASSSRLAGYSGANVLTF. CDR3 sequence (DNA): TGTGCCAGCAGTTCCCGACTAGCGGGATACTCTGGGGCCAACGTCCTGACTTTC.

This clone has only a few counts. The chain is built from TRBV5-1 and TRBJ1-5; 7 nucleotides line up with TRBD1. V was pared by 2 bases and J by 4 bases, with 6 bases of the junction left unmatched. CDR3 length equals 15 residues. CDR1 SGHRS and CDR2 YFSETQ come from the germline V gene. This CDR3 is CASSLSTGDNQPQHF. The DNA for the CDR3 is TGCGCCAGCAGCTTAAGCACAGGGGATAATCAGCCCCAGCATTTT.

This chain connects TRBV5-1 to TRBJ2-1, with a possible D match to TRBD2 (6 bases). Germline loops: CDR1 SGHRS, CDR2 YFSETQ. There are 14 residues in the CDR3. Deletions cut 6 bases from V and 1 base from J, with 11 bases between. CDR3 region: CASKTGDSYNEQFF. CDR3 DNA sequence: TGCGCCAGCAAGACGGGGGATTCCTACAATGAGCAGTTCTTC.

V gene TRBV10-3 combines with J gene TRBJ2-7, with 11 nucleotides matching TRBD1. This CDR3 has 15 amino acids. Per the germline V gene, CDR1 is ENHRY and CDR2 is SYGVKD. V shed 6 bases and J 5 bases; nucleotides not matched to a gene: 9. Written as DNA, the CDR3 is TGTGCCATCAGAACGAGAGGACAGGGGGCGAACGAGCAGTACTTC. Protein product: CAIRTRGQGANEQYF.

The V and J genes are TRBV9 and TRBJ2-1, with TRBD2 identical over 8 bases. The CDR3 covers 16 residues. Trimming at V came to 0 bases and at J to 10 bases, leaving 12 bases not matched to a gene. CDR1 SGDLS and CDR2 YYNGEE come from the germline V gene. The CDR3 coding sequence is TGTGCCAGCAGCGTAGGAGTCACTAGCGGCTCCAAGGAGCAGTTCTTC. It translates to CASSVGVTSGSKEQFF.

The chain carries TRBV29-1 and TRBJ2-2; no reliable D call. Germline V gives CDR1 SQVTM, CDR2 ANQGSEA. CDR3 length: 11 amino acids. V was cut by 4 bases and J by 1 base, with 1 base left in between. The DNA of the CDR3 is TGCAGCGTTGGGAACACCGGGGAGCTGTTTTTT. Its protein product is CSVGNTGELFF.

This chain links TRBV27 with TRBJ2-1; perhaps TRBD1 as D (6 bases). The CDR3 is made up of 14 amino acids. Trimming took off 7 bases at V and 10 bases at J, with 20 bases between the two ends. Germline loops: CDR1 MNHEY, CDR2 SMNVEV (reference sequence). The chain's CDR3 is CASTMGTVGGEQFF. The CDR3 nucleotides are TGTGCCAGCACCATGGGAACTGTTGGGGGCGAGCAGTTCTTC.

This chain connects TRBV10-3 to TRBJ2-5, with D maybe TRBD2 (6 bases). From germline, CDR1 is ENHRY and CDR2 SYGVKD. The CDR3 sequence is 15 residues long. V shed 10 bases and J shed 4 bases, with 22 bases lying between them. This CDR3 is CATRPGPSGLETQYF. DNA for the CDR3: TGTGCCACCCGGCCGGGGCCCAGCGGGTTAGAGACCCAGTACTTC.

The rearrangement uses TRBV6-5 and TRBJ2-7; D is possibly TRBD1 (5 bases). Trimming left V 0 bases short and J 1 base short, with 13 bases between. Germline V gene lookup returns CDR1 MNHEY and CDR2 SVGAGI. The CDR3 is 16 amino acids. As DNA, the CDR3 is TGTGCCAGCAGTTACTCTGAACAGGCGTCTTCCTACGAGCAGTACTTC. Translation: CASSYSEQASSYEQYF.

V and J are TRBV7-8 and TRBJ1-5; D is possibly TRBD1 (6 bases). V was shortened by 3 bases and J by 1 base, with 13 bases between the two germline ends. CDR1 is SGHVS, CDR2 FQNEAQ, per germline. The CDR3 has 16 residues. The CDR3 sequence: CASSFRGGQSNQPQHF. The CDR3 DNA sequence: TGTGCCAGCAGCTTTCGCGGGGGGCAAAGCAATCAGCCCCAGCATTTT. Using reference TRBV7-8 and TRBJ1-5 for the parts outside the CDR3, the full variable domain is GAGVSQSPRYKVAKRGQDVALRCDPISGHVSLFWYQQALGQGPEFLTYFQNEAQLDKSGLPSDRFFAERPEGSVSTLKIQRTQQEDSAVYLCASSFRGGQSNQPQHFGDGTRLSIL.

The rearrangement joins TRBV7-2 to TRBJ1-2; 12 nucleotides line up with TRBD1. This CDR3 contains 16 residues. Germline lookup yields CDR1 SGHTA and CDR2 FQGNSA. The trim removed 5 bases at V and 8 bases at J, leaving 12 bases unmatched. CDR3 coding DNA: TGTGCCAGCAGCGACTATGGTCGGGACAGGGGGCGCGGCTACACCTTC. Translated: CASSDYGRDRGRGYTF.

In DNA, the CDR3 is TGCGCCAGCAGCTTGTTAGGCCTAGCGGGAGGCGGCACCGGGGAGCTGTTTTTT. It specifies CASSLLGLAGGGTGELFF. The V gene is TRBV5-1, the J gene TRBJ2-2, with 11 bases aligning to TRBD2. The germline V gene encodes CDR1 SGHRS and CDR2 YFSETQ. The trim removed 1 base at V and 4 bases at J, leaving 9 bases unmatched. This CDR3 has 18 amino acids.

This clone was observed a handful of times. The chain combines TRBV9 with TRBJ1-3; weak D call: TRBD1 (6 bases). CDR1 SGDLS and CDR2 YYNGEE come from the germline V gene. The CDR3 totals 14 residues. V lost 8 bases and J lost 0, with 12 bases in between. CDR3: CASCTGSSGNTIYF. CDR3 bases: TGTGCCAGTTGTACAGGGAGCTCTGGAAACACCATATATTTT.

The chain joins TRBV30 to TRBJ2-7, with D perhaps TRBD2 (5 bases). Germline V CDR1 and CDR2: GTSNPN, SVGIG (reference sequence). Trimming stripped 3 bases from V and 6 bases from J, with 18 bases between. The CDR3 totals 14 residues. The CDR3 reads CAWSKEPGEGEQYF. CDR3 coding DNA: TGTGCCTGGAGCAAAGAACCGGGTGAGGGCGAGCAGTACTTC.

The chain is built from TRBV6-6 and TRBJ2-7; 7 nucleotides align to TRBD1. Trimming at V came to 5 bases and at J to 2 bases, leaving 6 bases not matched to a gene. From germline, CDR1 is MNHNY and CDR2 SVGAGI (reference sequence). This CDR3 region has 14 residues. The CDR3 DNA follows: TGTGCCAGCAGTAAAACAGGGGACGCCTACGAGCAGTACTTC. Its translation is CASSKTGDAYEQYF.

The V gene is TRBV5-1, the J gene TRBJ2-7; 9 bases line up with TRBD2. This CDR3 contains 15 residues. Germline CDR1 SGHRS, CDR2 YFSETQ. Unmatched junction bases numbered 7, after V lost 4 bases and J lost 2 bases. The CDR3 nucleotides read TGCGCCAGCAGCACGTCGGCTAGCGGGACCTACGAGCAGTACTTC. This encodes CASSTSASGTYEQYF. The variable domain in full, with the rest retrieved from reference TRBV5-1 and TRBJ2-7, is KAGVTQTPRYLIKTRGQQVTLSCSPISGHRSVSWYQQTPGQGLQFLFEYFSETQRNKGNFPGRFSGRQFSNSRSEMNVSTLELGDSALYLCASSTSASGTYEQYFGPGTRLTVT.

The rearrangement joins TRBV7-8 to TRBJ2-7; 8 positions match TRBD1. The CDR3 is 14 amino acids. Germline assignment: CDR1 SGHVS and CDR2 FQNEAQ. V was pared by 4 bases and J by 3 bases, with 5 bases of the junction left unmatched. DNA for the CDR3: TGTGCCAGCAGCTCTAGACAGGGGAACTACGAGCAGTACTTC. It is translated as CASSSRQGNYEQYF.

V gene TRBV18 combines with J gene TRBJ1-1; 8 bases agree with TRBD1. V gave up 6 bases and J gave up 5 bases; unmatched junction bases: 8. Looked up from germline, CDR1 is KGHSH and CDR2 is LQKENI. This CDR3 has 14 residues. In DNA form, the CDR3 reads TGTGCCAGCTCCCTCGGACAGGGTTTTACTGAAGCTTTCTTT. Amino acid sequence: CASSLGQGFTEAFF. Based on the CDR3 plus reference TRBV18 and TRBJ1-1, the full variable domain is NAGVMQNPRHLVRRRGQEARLRCSPMKGHSHVYWYRQLPEEGLKFMVYLQKENIIDESGMPKERFSAEFPKEGPSILRIQQVVRGDSAAYFCASSLGQGFTEAFFGQGTRLTVV.